One and the same sample provided the 9 T cell receptor beta chains below, sequenced in a study of cytomegalovirus exposure and HLA in healthy donors. Measured with immunoSEQ multiplex PCR; TCRdb has only the in-frame clones, and not every one. The sample includes 65,000 to 100,000 clones, 93% of them seen just once. The sequenced sample was PBMCs. The origin of the receptors is a young woman in good health and CMV-seronegative.

This rearrangement joins TRBV7-9 to TRBJ2-3; perhaps TRBD1 as D (6 bases). Germline CDR1 reads SEHNR; CDR2 reads FQNEAQ (reference sequence). V was shortened by 3 bases and J by 0 bases, with 13 bases between the two germline ends. The CDR3 extends over 16 amino acids. The CDR3 nucleotides are TGTGCCAGCAGCTTCGGGACACTCTATAGCACAGATACGCAGTATTTT. It encodes CASSFGTLYSTDTQYF.

The CDR3 DNA reads as TGTGCCTGGAGCTTAGGATCCCCGGGGGAAAAACTGTTTTTT. Protein product: CAWSLGSPGEKLFF. The chain combines TRBV30 with TRBJ1-4, with D hard to call. V was trimmed by 3 bases and J by 8 bases, leaving 16 bases between them. Looked up from germline, CDR1 is GTSNPN and CDR2 is SVGIG (reference sequence). This CDR3 spans 14 amino acids.

The gene calls are TRBV2 and TRBJ1-5; 9 bases fit TRBD1. The germline CDR1 and CDR2 sequences are SNHLY and FYNNEI. V lost 5 bases, J lost 3 bases, and 5 bases stayed unmatched. This CDR3 spans 15 amino acids. Here the CDR3 reads CASSPDRGYNQPQHF. CDR3 in DNA: TGTGCCAGCAGTCCGGACAGGGGATACAATCAGCCCCAGCATTTT.

The chain joins TRBV30 to TRBJ2-7; 10 nucleotides match TRBD1. CDR3 size: 13 residues. J was trimmed by 7 bases and V by 4 bases; bases with no gene match: 7. Germline values: CDR1 GTSNPN, CDR2 SVGIG (reference sequence). CDR3: CAWTGTGVGEQYF. CDR3 bases: TGTGCCTGGACCGGGACAGGGGTTGGGGAGCAGTACTTC.

This clone was observed once. The J gene is TRBJ2-2, the V gene TRBV6-5; D may be TRBD1 (5 bases). Germline assignment: CDR1 MNHEY and CDR2 SVGAGI. V dropped 6 bases and J dropped 7 bases, with 9 bases sitting between them. This CDR3 spans 12 amino acids. The CDR3 nucleotides are TGTGCCAGCAGAGGGCAGGGCGGGGAGCTGTTTTTT. Translation: CASRGQGGELFF.

The chain couples TRBV6-4 to TRBJ2-3; D is perhaps TRBD2 (7 bases). V was trimmed by 5 bases and J by 8 bases, leaving 14 bases between them. The germline V gene encodes CDR1 MRHNA and CDR2 SNTAGT. This CDR3 is built from 13 residues. CDR3 amino acids: CASSPRGGGTQYF. CDR3 nucleotide sequence: TGTGCCAGCAGTCCGAGGGGGGGCGGTACGCAGTATTTT.

The chain links TRBV19 to TRBJ2-5; D ambiguous. CDR1 and CDR2 (germline): LNHDA, SQIVND (reference sequence). The CDR3 totals 12 residues. The V end lost 7 bases, the J end lost 3 bases, and 9 bases lay between the germline ends. For the CDR3, the DNA is TGTGCCAGTATCGGTTCGGAAGAGACCCAGTACTTC. This translates into CASIGSEETQYF.

The gene calls are TRBV5-4 and TRBJ2-2; the D is unclear. Per germline, CDR1 SGHNT and CDR2 YYREEE (reference sequence). V shed 0 bases and J shed 5 bases, with 11 bases lying between them. The CDR3 spans 15 residues. The DNA for the CDR3 is TGTGCCAGCAGCTTGGAATGGTCGGGTACCGGGGAGCTGTTTTTT. Its translation: CASSLEWSGTGELFF.

A single count supports this clone. This chain uses TRBV11-2 with TRBJ2-6; D not certain. The CDR3 sequence is 14 residues long. Trimming shortened V by 5 bases and J by 1 base, and 6 bases separated the two germline ends. From germline, CDR1 is SGHAT and CDR2 FQNNGV. CDR3 sequence reads: CASSTPSGANVLTF. The CDR3 DNA reads as TGTGCCAGCAGCACTCCGTCTGGGGCCAACGTCCTGACTTTC.